A selection of T cell receptor beta chains follows, all from one sample in a study of technical replicates of blood from a handful of donors. Libraries were prepared by immunoSEQ multiplex PCR; TCRdb keeps only in-frame clonotypes and omits some of them. The sample holds roughly 62,000 clones, roughly 91% seen once. The sample was PBMCs. These receptors were collected from a human donor in good health. Some clones in this sample may be carry-over from other donors' samples. Both conserved end residues are part of each CDR3. A D gene is named only where the DNA matches it firmly. The size entry is marked missing in some rows and otherwise reads once, few, many or a size class.

. TRBJ2-3 TRBV5-1 . CASSLGRADTQYF TGCGCCAGCAGCTTGGGCCGAGCTGATACGCAGTATTTT
. TRBJ1-3 TRBV6-1 . CAIDSPSGNTIYF TGTGCCATCGACAGTCCCTCTGGAAACACCATATATTTT
. TRBJ2-3 TRBV25-1 . CASMPVVADTQYF TGTGCCAGCATGCCCGTAGTGGCAGATACGCAGTATTTT
TRBD1 TRBJ2-7 TRBV11-2 . CASSPGQESTYEQYF TGTGCCAGCAGCCCCGGACAGGAAAGTACCTACGAGCAGTACTTC
TRBD1 TRBJ2-3 TRBV4-2 once CASSPKGQARTDTQYF TGTGCCAGCAGCCCGAAGGGACAGGCTAGAACAGATACGCAGTATTTT
. TRBJ2-2 TRBV5-4 . CASPQDPTGELFF TGTGCCAGCCCACAGGATCCCACCGGGGAGCTGTTTTTT
TRBD1 TRBJ2-7 TRBV5-1 . CASSKDGTGYEQYF TGCGCCAGCAGCAAAGACGGGACAGGCTACGAGCAGTACTTC
. TRBJ2-3 TRBV9 . CASSGGGVIDTQYF TGTGCCAGCAGCGGAGGAGGGGTTATAGATACGCAGTATTTT
TRBD1 TRBJ2-3 TRBV10-3 . CAISDRQGADTQYF TGTGCCATCAGTGACCGACAGGGCGCAGATACGCAGTATTTT
TRBD2 TRBJ2-2 TRBV7-2 . CASSKRLGLAGGRSGELFF TGTGCCAGCAGCAAGCGACTAGGGCTAGCGGGGGGCCGGAGCGGGGAGCTGTTTTTT
. TRBJ2-7 TRBV7-9 . CASSYSRVSYEQYF TGTGCCAGCAGCTACAGCAGGGTCTCCTACGAGCAGTACTTC